The TCR beta chain under discussion was sequenced for a study of T cell responses to AZD1222 COVID-19 vaccine. Looking at the study overall: Second-dose timings of about 4 or about 12 weeks were pooled.

Worth noting for this clone: Its target is not known.

Sequencing used immunoSEQ multiplex PCR; TCRdb keeps in-frame clones, though not all of them. The sample holds 86,000 or so clones; over 85% are singletons and the top ten take 2% to 2.5%. Overall study findings and caveats: Only 5 to 7 AZD1222 recipients tested seropositive at baseline. With dominance at 160-218 and 743-854, vaccine-associated CD4 TCRs spanned spike. The sample set comprised mostly white British donors with more females, and clonal diversity was possibly underestimated.

The V end lost 0 bases, the J end lost 5 bases, and 10 bases lay between the germline ends. Germline-derived CDR1 and CDR2 are SGDLS and YYNGEE. CDR3 length: 14 residues. J is TRBJ2-3 and V is TRBV9; D unresolved. This TCR was sampled from an adult in good health. Sequenced here: peripheral blood, sampled on day 0 of AZD1222 vaccination. The chain's CDR3 is CASSVVVSGDTQYF. In nucleotides, the CDR3 is TGTGCCAGCAGCGTAGTTGTATCCGGAGATACGCAGTATTTT.